The subject of this entry is one T cell receptor beta chain. As yet, its antigen is unknown. TCRdb's copy holds only in-frame clones and misses some; the assay was immunoSEQ multiplex PCR. The sample carries about 20,000 clones, around 95% recorded once. This sample is part of a study of graft-versus-host responses after intestinal transplantation. The overall study: Recipients underwent multivisceral, liver-intestinal, or isolated intestinal transplants. Every one of the recipients received anti-thymocyte globulin induction and afterwards took tacrolimus and steroids for about 3 years. Findings and caveats of the study: Recipient marrow contained GvH clones, some of which appeared first in ileum or blood.

Material: PBMCs, obtained 23 days after intestinal transplant. The TCR originated in a human patient who received an intestinal transplant, so some T cells may come from the graft donor.

CDR3 in DNA: TGTGCCAGCAGTTTAGGGGACGAGCAGTACTTC. Encoded protein: CASSLGDEQYF. The chain links TRBV28 to TRBJ2-7, with D uncertain. Germline V gene lookup returns CDR1 MDHEN and CDR2 SYDVKM. The germline V and J ends were trimmed by 2 bases and 5 bases, with 4 bases remaining between them. The CDR3 has 11 amino acids.